Shown below are 16 T cell receptor beta chains from a single sample sequenced in a study of blood T cell repertoires in COVID-19. Profiling relied on immunoSEQ multiplex PCR, and the TCRdb table lists in-frame clones only, not all of them. The data hold approximately 180,000 clones, with 75% to 95% observed a single time. Material for sequencing was peripheral blood. The source of these receptors is a man aged 45-60 years with acute or convalescent COVID-19.

The chain recombines TRBV2 with TRBJ2-1; TRBD1 might be the D (5 bases). The CDR3 contains 14 residues. Germline V lookup: CDR1 SNHLY, CDR2 FYNNEI. V dropped 7 bases and J dropped 0 bases, with 10 bases sitting between them. The CDR3 DNA sequence: TGTGCCAGCAATGGACATAGCTCCTACAATGAGCAGTTCTTC. Its translation is CASNGHSSYNEQFF.

The chain recombines TRBV20-1 with TRBJ2-1; 7 bases map to TRBD1. The V and J ends lost 3 bases and 3 bases, in that order; junction bases with no gene match: 5. Germline CDR1 reads DFQATT; CDR2 reads SNEGSKA (reference sequence). The CDR3 covers 14 residues. CDR3 coding DNA: TGCAGTGCTAGTGAATCAGGGGGCTACAATGAGCAGTTCTTC. It specifies CSASESGGYNEQFF.

This rearrangement joins TRBV23-1 to TRBJ1-1; D gene ambiguous. TRBV23-1 is designated an ORF whose function remains uncertain. V shed 4 bases and J shed 1 base, with 19 bases lying between them. CDR3 length: 17 amino acids. Here the CDR3 reads CASSLNVCRGANTEAFF. The CDR3 DNA follows: TGCGCCAGCAGTCTTAACGTTTGCCGGGGAGCGAACACTGAAGCTTTCTTT.

The chain carries TRBV13 and TRBJ2-5; TRBD2 agrees at 8 bases. From germline, CDR1 is PRHDT and CDR2 FYEKMQ (reference sequence). The junction had 8 bases not matched to a gene; V was cut back by 2 bases and J by 6 bases. The CDR3 is 15 amino acids. CDR3 nucleotide sequence: TGTGCCAGCAGCTTAACGGGGGGGGGCTGGAAGACCCAGTACTTC. Translation gives CASSLTGGGWKTQYF.

The V call is TRBV29-1, the J call TRBJ1-4; perhaps TRBD1 as D (5 bases). Looked up from germline, CDR1 is SQVTM and CDR2 is ANQGSEA. The CDR3 is 13 amino acids. With 2 bases removed from V and 8 bases from J, the gap between germline ends came to 12 bases. CDR3 region: CSVEKQGGEKLFF. In DNA form, the CDR3 reads TGCAGCGTTGAAAAGCAGGGAGGGGAAAAACTGTTTTTT.

This clone was found once. The CDR3 DNA reads TGTGCCAGCAGTGACGACAGGGGCAATCAGCCCCAGCATTTT. This gives the protein CASSDDRGNQPQHF. V and J are TRBV2 and TRBJ1-5; 7 nucleotides align to TRBD1. The CDR3 covers 14 residues. CDR1 and CDR2 (germline): SNHLY, FYNNEI. J was trimmed by 2 bases and V by 3 bases; bases with no gene match: 1.

The CDR3 is CASSPGQGSYEQYF. CDR3 DNA: TGTGCCAGCAGCCCGGGACAGGGCTCCTACGAGCAGTACTTC. V and J are TRBV3-1 (or the pseudogene TRBV3-2) and TRBJ2-7; 9 bases line up with TRBD1. J lost 0 bases, V lost 4 bases, and 1 base had no gene match. Germline loops: CDR1 LGHDT, CDR2 YNNKEL (reference sequence). The CDR3 loop spans 14 amino acids.

This clone was seen just once. The J gene is TRBJ1-4, the V gene TRBV28; D possibly corresponds to TRBD1 (6 bases). Trimming pared 6 bases from V and 10 bases from J, leaving 18 bases between. Germline CDR1 MDHEN, CDR2 SYDVKM. This CDR3 has 14 residues. For the CDR3, the DNA is TGTGCCAGCAGAATGGACAGTGGGGTGGGAAAACTGTTTTTT. It specifies CASRMDSGVGKLFF. Full variable domain (rest looked up from reference TRBV28 and TRBJ1-4): DVKVTQSSRYLVKRTGEKVFLECVQDMDHENMFWYRQDPGLGLRLIYFSYDVKMKEKGDIPEGYSVSREKKERFSLILESASTNQTSMYLCASRMDSGVGKLFFGSGTQLSVL.

The J gene is TRBJ2-3, the V gene TRBV7-8; 8 nucleotides agree with TRBD2. Trimming took 1 base from V and 1 from J; bases not matched to a gene: 1. This CDR3 is 15 amino acids long. Germline-derived CDR1 and CDR2 are SGHVS and FQNEAQ. CDR3 nucleotides: TGTGCCAGCAGCTTAGAGGGACTAGGCACAGATACGCAGTATTTT. Protein: CASSLEGLGTDTQYF.

The sample holds a few counts of this clone. The chain carries TRBV6-5 and TRBJ2-6; no clear D. This CDR3 comprises 14 residues. Trimming took 10 bases from V and 0 from J, leaving 10 bases between them. The germline gives CDR1 MNHEY, CDR2 SVGAGI. The CDR3 sequence: CATRRPSGANVLTF. In nucleotides, the CDR3 is TGTGCCACCCGGCGGCCCTCTGGGGCCAACGTCCTGACTTTC.

V usage is TRBV4-1 and J usage is TRBJ1-5; the D gene is possibly TRBD1 (6 bases). The CDR3 runs 17 residues. V was trimmed by 3 bases and J by 2 bases, leaving 17 bases between them. CDR1 is MGHRA and CDR2 is YSYEKL in the germline V gene. CDR3 sequence (DNA): TGCGCCAGCAGCCACCCAACAGGGATTAGGGGCAATCAGCCCCAGCATTTT. Translating gives CASSHPTGIRGNQPQHF.

The chain carries TRBV30 and TRBJ1-6, with 7 bases fitting TRBD1. J gave up 5 bases and V 2 bases, and 3 bases lay outside the gene matches. Germline-derived CDR1 and CDR2 are GTSNPN and SVGIG (reference sequence). This CDR3 is built from 14 residues. DNA for the CDR3: TGTGCCTGGAGTCGGGACAGTGATAATTCACCCCTCCACTTT. Its translation: CAWSRDSDNSPLHF.

The V gene is TRBV2, the J gene TRBJ1-5; 7 bases match TRBD1. V lost 0 bases and J lost 7; bases outside the gene matches: 3. CDR3 length: 14 amino acids. CDR1 is SNHLY and CDR2 is FYNNEI in the germline V gene. CDR3 residues: CASSEAGGRQPQHF. CDR3 DNA sequence: TGTGCCAGCAGTGAAGCAGGGGGCAGGCAGCCCCAGCATTTT.

The chain carries TRBV6-5 and TRBJ2-1, with 12 bases identical to TRBD2. The CDR3 loop spans 15 amino acids. The V and J ends lost 6 bases and 9 bases, in that order; junction bases with no gene match: 9. Germline V CDR1 and CDR2: MNHEY, SVGAGI. CDR3 DNA sequence: TGTGCCAGCAGGAAGGGGACTAGCGGGTGGAGTGAGCAGTTCTTC. This encodes CASRKGTSGWSEQFF.

The rearrangement links TRBV29-1 to TRBJ2-1; TRBD2 agrees at 13 bases. CDR1 is SQVTM, CDR2 ANQGSEA, per germline. This CDR3 contains 14 residues. The J segment lost 12 bases and the V segment lost 6 bases, leaving 11 bases of the junction unmatched. CDR3 nucleotides: TGCAGCGTGAACGGACTAGCGGGAGTTCAAAGGCAGTTCTTC. It encodes CSVNGLAGVQRQFF.

This chain links TRBV2 with TRBJ1-6, with 8 bases lining up with TRBD1. The V gene's germline CDR1 is SNHLY and CDR2 FYNNEI. The CDR3 contains 15 residues. V was pared by 8 bases and J by 7 bases, with 10 bases of the junction left unmatched. This CDR3 is CASGERQGQNSPLHF. CDR3 coding DNA: TGTGCCAGCGGGGAGAGACAGGGGCAGAATTCACCCCTCCACTTT.